Below, 11 T cell receptor beta chains from the same sample are listed, as sequenced in a study of T cells in Graves' hyperthyroidism and ophthalmopathy. The CDR3 regions of TCR beta were amplified from RNA transcripts. A set of HTBI primers served as the primers for a first-round RT-PCR of the TCR CDR3. Each CDR3 protein is one row after TCRdb ran MiXCR on the multiplex PCR reads. This table has roughly 500,000 distinct CDR3 sequences, 46% appearing once. The source material was peripheral blood or thyroid tissue (not recorded which). Receptor source: an adult woman with Graves' disease, either hyperthyroidism or ophthalmopathy (not recorded which).

This rearrangement joins TRBV27 to TRBJ2-7, with D tentatively TRBD1 (5 bases). The CDR3 extends over 15 amino acids. The ends were cut back, 3 bases at V and 0 bases at J, with 12 bases in the middle. Germline values: CDR1 MNHEY, CDR2 SMNVEV (reference sequence). The CDR3 region has the DNA TGTGCCAGCAGTTTTGACAGCACATACTCCTACGAGCAGTACTTC. Protein sequence: CASSFDSTYSYEQYF.

This clonotype was seen more than once but under ten times. The rearrangement joins TRBV12-3 or TRBV12-4 to TRBJ1-5, with 7 bases that match TRBD1. Germline trimming cut 6 bases from V and 5 bases from J; bases unmatched to any gene: 13. The CDR3 length is 16 residues. Written as DNA, the CDR3 is TGTGCCAGCAGCCAAAGATTAGTAGGGGGCGATCAGCCCCAGCATTTT. It codes for CASSQRLVGGDQPQHF.

Ten or more counts support this clonotype. This chain links TRBV5-4 with TRBJ1-6, with D uncertain. The CDR3 contains 14 residues. V lost 2 bases to trimming and J lost 7 bases, with 10 bases between them. Looked up from germline, CDR1 is SGHNT and CDR2 is YYREEE (reference sequence). The CDR3 is CASSLGQRNSPLHF. CDR3 DNA: TGTGCCAGCAGCTTAGGGCAGCGAAATTCACCCCTCCACTTT. The entire variable domain, with the rest obtained from reference TRBV5-4 and TRBJ1-6, is as follows: ETGVTQSPTHLIKTRGQQVTLRCSSQSGHNTVSWYQQALGQGPQFIFQYYREEENGRGNFPPRFSGLQFPNYSSELNVNALELDDSALYLCASSLGQRNSPLHFGNGTRLTVT.

This clonotype appeared many times. This chain links TRBV2 with TRBJ1-2; the match to TRBD1 covers 7 bases. Germline V gives CDR1 SNHLY, CDR2 FYNNEI. The CDR3 sequence is 13 residues long. Trimming cost V 6 bases and J 10 bases; bases outside gene matches: 11. The CDR3 coding sequence is TGTGCCAGCAGAACCACAGGGGAATCAACCTACACCTTC. Its translation: CASRTTGESTYTF.

The rearrangement links TRBV10-3 to TRBJ1-2; no clear D. Trimming stripped 2 bases from V and 7 bases from J, with 11 bases between. The CDR3 loop spans 13 amino acids. In germline, CDR1 is ENHRY, CDR2 SYGVKD. The CDR3: CAISEPEHLGYTF. Here the CDR3 DNA reads TGTGCCATCAGTGAGCCGGAGCACCTTGGCTACACCTTC.

This rearrangement joins TRBV9 to TRBJ2-1, with unresolved D. V was clipped by 0 bases and J by 2 bases, with 9 bases between them. The CDR3 runs 15 residues. Looked up from germline, CDR1 is SGDLS and CDR2 is YYNGEE. This chain's CDR3 is CASSVVDGTYNEQFF. Here the CDR3 DNA reads TGTGCCAGCAGCGTAGTGGACGGTACCTACAATGAGCAGTTCTTC.

This clonotype has ten or more counts. The chain links TRBV29-1 to TRBJ1-2, with D unresolved. Germline-derived CDR1 and CDR2 are SQVTM and ANQGSEA. The V end lost 3 bases, the J end lost 3 bases, and 20 bases lay between the germline ends. The CDR3 runs to 16 residues. The CDR3 loop reads CSVDTAGWSRDYGYTF. The CDR3 region has the DNA TGCAGCGTTGATACCGCAGGTTGGTCAAGGGACTATGGCTACACCTTC.

The chain uses TRBV6-1 and TRBJ2-5; no clear D. V lost 0 bases to trimming and J lost 0 bases, with 5 bases between them. This CDR3 comprises 14 residues. In germline, CDR1 is MNHNS, CDR2 SASEGT. The CDR3 DNA sequence: TGTGCCAGCAGTGAAGCGGAGAACCAAGAGACCCAGTACTTC. This encodes CASSEAENQETQYF.

This clonotype was seen at least ten times. The V and J genes are TRBV12-3 or TRBV12-4 and TRBJ1-5; D unresolved. Trimming left V 3 bases short and J 4 bases short, with 7 bases between. The CDR3 extends over 13 amino acids. The CDR3 region is CASSLVGNQPQHF. CDR3 in DNA: TGTGCCAGCAGTTTGGTGGGTAATCAGCCCCAGCATTTT.

Many counts were recorded for this clonotype. J is TRBJ2-5 and V is TRBV9; D remains unclear. From germline, CDR1 is SGDLS and CDR2 YYNGEE. The CDR3 extends over 15 amino acids. Trimming took off 0 bases at V and 2 bases at J, with 11 bases between the two ends. CDR3 region: CASSVEPGGQETQYF. For the CDR3, the DNA is TGTGCCAGCAGCGTAGAACCCGGCGGTCAAGAGACCCAGTACTTC. The entire variable domain, with the rest obtained from reference TRBV9 and TRBJ2-5, is as follows: DSGVTQTPKHLITATGQRVTLRCSPRSGDLSVYWYQQSLDQGLQFLIQYYNGEERAKGNILERFSAQQFPDLHSELNLSSLELGDSALYFCASSVEPGGQETQYFGPGTRLLVL.

V usage is TRBV7-9 and J usage is TRBJ1-5, with D perhaps TRBD1 (5 bases). The V gene's germline CDR1 is SEHNR and CDR2 FQNEAQ (reference sequence). The V end was cut by 8 bases, the J end by 7 bases, with 18 bases between. This CDR3 spans 14 amino acids. CDR3 protein: CASQRTQEDQPQHF. CDR3 nucleotide sequence: TGTGCCAGCCAGCGGACACAAGAGGACCAGCCCCAGCATTTT.